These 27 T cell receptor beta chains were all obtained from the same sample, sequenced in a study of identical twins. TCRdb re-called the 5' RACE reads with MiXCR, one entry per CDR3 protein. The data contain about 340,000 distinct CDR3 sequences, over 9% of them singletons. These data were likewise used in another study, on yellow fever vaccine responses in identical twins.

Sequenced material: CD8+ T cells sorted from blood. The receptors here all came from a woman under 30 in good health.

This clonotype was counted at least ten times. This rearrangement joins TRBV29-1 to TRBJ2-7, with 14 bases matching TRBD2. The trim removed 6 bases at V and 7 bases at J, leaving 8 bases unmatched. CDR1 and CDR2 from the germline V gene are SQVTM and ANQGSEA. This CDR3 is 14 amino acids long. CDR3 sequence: CSVDPGLAGEEQYF. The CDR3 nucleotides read TGCAGCGTAGACCCGGGACTAGCGGGAGAGGAGCAGTACTTC.

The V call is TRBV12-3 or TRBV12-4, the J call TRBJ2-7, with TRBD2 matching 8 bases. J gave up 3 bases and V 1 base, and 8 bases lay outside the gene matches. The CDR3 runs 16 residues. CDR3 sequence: CASSLGLTSANYEQYF. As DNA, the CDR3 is TGTGCCAGCAGTTTAGGGTTGACTAGCGCGAACTACGAGCAGTACTTC.

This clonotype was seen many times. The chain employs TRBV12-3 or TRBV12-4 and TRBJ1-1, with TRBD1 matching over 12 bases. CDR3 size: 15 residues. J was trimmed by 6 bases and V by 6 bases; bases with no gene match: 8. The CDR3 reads CASSLGGTGGPEAFF. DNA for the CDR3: TGTGCCAGCAGCCTCGGGGGGACAGGGGGCCCTGAAGCTTTCTTT.

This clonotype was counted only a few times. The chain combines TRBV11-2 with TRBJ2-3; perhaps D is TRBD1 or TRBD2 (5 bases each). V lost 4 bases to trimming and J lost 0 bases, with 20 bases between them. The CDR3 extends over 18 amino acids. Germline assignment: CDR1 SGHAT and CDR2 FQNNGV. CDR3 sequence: CASSSRDPGAGSTDTQYF. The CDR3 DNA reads TGTGCCAGCAGCTCTAGAGATCCCGGGGCAGGCAGCACAGATACGCAGTATTTT.

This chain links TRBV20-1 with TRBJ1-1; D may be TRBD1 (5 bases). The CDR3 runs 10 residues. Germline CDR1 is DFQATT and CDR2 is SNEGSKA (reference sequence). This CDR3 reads CTGGGTEAFF. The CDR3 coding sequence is TGCACTGGGGGGGGCACTGAAGCTTTCTTT.

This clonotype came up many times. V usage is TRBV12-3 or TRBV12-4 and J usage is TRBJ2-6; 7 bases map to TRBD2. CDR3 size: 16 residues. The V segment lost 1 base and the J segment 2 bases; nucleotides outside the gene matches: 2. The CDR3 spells CASSLEGGTGANVLTF. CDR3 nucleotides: TGTGCCAGCAGTTTAGAGGGAGGGACTGGGGCCAACGTCCTGACTTTC.

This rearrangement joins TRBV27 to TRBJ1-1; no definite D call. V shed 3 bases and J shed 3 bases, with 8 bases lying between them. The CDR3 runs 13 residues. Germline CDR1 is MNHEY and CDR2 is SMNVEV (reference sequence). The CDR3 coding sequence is TGTGCCAGCAGTTTTGACATGGACACTGAAGCTTTCTTT. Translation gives CASSFDMDTEAFF.

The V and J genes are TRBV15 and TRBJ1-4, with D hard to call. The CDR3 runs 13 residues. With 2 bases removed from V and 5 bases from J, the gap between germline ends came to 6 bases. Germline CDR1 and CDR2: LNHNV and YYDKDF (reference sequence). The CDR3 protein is CATSRPLNEKLFF. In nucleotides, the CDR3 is TGTGCCACCAGCAGACCGCTAAATGAAAAACTGTTTTTT.

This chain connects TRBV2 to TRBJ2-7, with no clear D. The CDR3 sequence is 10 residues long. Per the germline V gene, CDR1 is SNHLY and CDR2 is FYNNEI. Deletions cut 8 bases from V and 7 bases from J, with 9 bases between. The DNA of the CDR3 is TGTGCCAGCCTCGGCAGGGAGCAGTACGTC. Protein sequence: CASLGREQYV.

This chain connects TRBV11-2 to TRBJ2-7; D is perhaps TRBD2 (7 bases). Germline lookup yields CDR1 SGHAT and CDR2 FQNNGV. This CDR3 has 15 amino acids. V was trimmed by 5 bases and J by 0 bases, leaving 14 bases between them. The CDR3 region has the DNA TGTGCCAGCAGCCAAGCGGGACAAAGCTCCTACGAGCAGTACTTC. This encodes CASSQAGQSSYEQYF.

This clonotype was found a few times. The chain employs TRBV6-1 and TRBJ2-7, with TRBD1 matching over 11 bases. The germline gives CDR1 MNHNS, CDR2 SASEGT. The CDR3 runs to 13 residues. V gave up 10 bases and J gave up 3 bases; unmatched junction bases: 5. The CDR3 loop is CATTGTGGYEQYF. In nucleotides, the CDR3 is TGTGCCACCACCGGGACAGGGGGCTACGAGCAGTACTTC.

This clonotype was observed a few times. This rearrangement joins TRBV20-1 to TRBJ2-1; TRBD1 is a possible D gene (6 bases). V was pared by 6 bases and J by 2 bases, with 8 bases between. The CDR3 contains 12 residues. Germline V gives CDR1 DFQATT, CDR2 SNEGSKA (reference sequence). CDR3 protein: CSAGQTYNEQFF. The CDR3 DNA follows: TGCAGTGCAGGACAGACCTACAATGAGCAGTTCTTC.

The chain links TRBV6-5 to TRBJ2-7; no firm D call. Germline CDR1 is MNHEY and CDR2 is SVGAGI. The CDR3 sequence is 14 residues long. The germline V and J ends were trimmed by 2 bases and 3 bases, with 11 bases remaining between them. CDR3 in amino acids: CASSYGSDGYEQYF. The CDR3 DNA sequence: TGTGCCAGCAGTTACGGTTCCGACGGCTACGAGCAGTACTTC.

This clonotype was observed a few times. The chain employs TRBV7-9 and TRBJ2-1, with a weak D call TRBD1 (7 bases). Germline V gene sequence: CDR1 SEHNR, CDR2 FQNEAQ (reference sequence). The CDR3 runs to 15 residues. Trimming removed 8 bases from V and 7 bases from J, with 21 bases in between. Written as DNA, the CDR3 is TGTGCCAGCTGGAGTAGATTACAGGGGAGGAATGAGCAGTTCTTC. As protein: CASWSRLQGRNEQFF.

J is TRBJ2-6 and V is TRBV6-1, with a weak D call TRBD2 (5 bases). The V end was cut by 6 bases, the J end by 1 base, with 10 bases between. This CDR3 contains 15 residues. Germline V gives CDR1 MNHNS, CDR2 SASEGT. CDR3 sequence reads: CASSVDYSGANVLTF. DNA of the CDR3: TGTGCCAGCAGCGTCGACTATTCTGGGGCCAACGTCCTGACTTTC.

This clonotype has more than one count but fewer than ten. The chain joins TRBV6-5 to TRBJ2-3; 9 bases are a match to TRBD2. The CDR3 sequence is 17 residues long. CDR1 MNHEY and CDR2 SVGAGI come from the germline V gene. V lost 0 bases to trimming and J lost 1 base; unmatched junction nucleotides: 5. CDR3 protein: CASSYSAGTSRTDTQYF. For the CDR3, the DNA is TGTGCCAGCAGTTACTCAGCCGGGACTAGCCGCACAGATACGCAGTATTTT.

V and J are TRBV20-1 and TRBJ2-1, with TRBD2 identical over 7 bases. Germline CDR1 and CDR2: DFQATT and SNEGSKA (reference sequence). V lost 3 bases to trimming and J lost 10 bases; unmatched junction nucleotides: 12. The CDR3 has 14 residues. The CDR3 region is CSARALAIWEEQFF. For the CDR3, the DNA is TGCAGTGCTAGGGCACTAGCGATCTGGGAGGAGCAGTTCTTC.

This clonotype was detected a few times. In nucleotides, the CDR3 is TGCAGCGGTGGCTACGGAGATACGCAGTATTTT. This sequence encodes CSGGYGDTQYF. V usage is TRBV29-1 and J usage is TRBJ2-3; D is uncertain. Germline CDR1 SQVTM, CDR2 ANQGSEA. Trimming left V 7 bases short and J 5 bases short, with 10 bases between. This CDR3 has 11 amino acids.

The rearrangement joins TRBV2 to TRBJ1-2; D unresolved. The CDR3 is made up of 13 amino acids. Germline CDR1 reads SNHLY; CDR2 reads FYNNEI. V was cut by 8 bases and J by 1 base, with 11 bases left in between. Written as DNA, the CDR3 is TGTGCCAGCGCCGAGGACGTTAACTATGGCTACACCTTC. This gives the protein CASAEDVNYGYTF.

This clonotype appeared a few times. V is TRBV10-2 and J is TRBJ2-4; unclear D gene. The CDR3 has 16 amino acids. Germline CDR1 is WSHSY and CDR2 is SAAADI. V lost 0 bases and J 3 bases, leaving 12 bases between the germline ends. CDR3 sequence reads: CASSESFSSGKNIQYF. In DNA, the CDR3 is TGCGCCAGCAGTGAGTCTTTTAGTTCTGGCAAAAACATTCAGTACTTC.

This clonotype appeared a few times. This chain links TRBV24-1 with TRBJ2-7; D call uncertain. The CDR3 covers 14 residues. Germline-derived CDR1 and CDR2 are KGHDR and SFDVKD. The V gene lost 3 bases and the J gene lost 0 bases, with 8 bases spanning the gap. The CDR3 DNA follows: TGTGCCACCAGTGATCCACAGAACTCCTACGAGCAGTACTTC. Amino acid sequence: CATSDPQNSYEQYF.

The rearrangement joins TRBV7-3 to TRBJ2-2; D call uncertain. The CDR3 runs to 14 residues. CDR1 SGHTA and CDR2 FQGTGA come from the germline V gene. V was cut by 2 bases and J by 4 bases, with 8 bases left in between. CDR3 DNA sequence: TGTGCCAGCAGCTTAGACGGAATCACCGGGGAGCTGTTTTTT. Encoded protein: CASSLDGITGELFF.

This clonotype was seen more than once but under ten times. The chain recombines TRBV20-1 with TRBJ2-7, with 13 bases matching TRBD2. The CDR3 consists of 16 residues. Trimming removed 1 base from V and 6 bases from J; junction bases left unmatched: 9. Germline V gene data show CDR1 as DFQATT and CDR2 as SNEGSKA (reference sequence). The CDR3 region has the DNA TGCAGTGCTAGAGCCCGGACTAGCGGGGGACGGGGCGAGCAGTACGTC. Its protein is CSARARTSGGRGEQYV.

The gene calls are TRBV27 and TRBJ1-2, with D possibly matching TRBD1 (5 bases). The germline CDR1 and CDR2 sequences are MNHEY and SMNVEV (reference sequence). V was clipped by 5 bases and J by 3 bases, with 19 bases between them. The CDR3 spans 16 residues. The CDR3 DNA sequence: TGTGCCAGCAGTCCTATTTTCGGGGCGTCGGACTATGGCTACACCTTC. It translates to CASSPIFGASDYGYTF.

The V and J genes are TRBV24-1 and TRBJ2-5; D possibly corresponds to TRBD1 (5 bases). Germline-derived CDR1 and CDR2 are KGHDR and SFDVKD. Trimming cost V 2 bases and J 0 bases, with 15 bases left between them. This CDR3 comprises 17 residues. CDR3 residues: CATSDSTVNEYQETQYF. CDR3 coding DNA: TGTGCCACCAGTGATTCGACAGTGAACGAGTACCAAGAGACCCAGTACTTC.

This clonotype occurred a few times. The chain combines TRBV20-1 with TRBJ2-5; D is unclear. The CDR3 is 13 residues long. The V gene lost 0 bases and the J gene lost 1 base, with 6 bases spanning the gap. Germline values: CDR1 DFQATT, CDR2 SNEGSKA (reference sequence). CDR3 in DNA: TGCAGTGCTAGAGAGGCAGTCCAAGAGACCCAGTACTTC. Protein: CSAREAVQETQYF.

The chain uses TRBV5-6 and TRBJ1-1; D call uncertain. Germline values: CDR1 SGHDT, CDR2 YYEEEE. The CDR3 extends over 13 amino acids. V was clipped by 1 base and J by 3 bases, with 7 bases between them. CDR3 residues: CASSLSEYTEAFF. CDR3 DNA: TGTGCCAGCAGCTTGTCAGAGTACACTGAAGCTTTCTTT. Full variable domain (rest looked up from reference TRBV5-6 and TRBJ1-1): DAGVTQSPTHLIKTRGQQVTLRCSPKSGHDTVSWYQQALGQGPQFIFQYYEEEERQRGNFPDRFSGHQFPNYSSELNVNALLLGDSALYLCASSLSEYTEAFFGQGTRLTVV.